This TCR beta chain was recorded in a study of regulatory T cells. Study-wide findings and caveats: In CD3G-deficient patients, conventional CD4+ T cells were enriched for hydrophobic CDR3 residues at positions 6 and 7.

The CDR3 spans 14 residues. J gave up 3 bases and V 5 bases, and 4 bases lay outside the gene matches. Germline CDR1 reads SGHAT; CDR2 reads FQNNGV. The PCR used 52 TRBV and 13 TRBJ primers. Libraries were prepared by immunoSEQ multiplex PCR; TCRdb keeps only in-frame clonotypes and omits some of them. The sample records 30,000 to 40,000 clones, 85% to 95% being singletons. This clone showed up just a few times. Antigen: not known. The receptor comes from a child aged 2-15 years with CD3G deficiency. Sequencing was performed on conventional CD4+ T cells sorted from blood. The chain is built from TRBV11-2 and TRBJ2-7; 10 bases line up with TRBD1. The CDR3, as DNA: TGTGCCAGCAGCACGGACAGGGGGAACTACGAGCAGTACTTC. Amino acids: CASSTDRGNYEQYF.